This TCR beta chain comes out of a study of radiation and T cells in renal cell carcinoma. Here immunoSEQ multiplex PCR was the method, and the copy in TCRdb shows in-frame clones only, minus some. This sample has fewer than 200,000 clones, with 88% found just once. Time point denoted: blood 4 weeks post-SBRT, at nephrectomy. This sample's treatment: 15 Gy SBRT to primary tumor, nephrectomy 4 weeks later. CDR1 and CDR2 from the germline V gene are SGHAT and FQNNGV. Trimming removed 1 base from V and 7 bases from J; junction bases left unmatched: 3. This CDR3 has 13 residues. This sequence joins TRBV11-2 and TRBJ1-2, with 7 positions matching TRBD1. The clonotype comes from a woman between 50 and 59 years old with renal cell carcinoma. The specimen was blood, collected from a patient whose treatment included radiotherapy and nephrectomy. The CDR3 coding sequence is TGTGCCAGCAGCTTAGGTGACAGGGCTGGCTACACCTTC. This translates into CASSLGDRAGYTF. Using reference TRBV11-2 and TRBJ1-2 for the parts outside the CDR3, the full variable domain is EAGVAQSPRYKIIEKRQSVAFWCNPISGHATLYWYQQILGQGPKLLIQFQNNGVVDDSQLPKDRFSAERLKGVDSTLKIQPAKLEDSAVYLCASSLGDRAGYTFGSGTRLTVV.